The rows below give T cell receptor beta chains drawn from one sample of a study of T cells in Graves' hyperthyroidism and ophthalmopathy. MiXCR was run by TCRdb on the multiplex PCR reads, yielding one entry per CDR3 protein. In the table there are approximately 640,000 distinct CDR3 sequences, 45% of which are singletons. Sequences were obtained from peripheral blood or thyroid tissue (not recorded which). These receptors came from an adult man with Graves' disease, either hyperthyroidism or ophthalmopathy (not recorded which). CDR3s include the opening cysteine and the closing phenylalanine or tryptophan. D genes are given only for firm matches. Only some rows state a clone size, as once, few, many or a class for expanded clones.

j_call	v_call	d_call	clone_size	cdr3_aa	cdr3_nt
TRBJ1-2	TRBV10-3	NA	NA	CAIERVGYGYTF	TGTGCCATCGAAAGGGTGGGCTATGGCTACACCTTC
TRBJ1-2	TRBV2	NA	many	CASKEINYGYTF	TGTGCCAGCAAGGAGATTAACTATGGCTACACCTTC
TRBJ1-2	TRBV12-3/TRBV12-4	NA	NA	CASSTNRAGGYTF	TGTGCCAGCAGTACAAACAGGGCAGGGGGCTACACCTTC
TRBJ2-5	TRBV5-8	NA	few	CASSLLGREETQYF	TGTGCCAGCAGCCTACTTGGACGGGAAGAGACCCAGTACTTC
TRBJ2-2	TRBV7-9	NA	NA	CASSLQRVAGELFF	TGTGCCAGCAGCTTACAGAGGGTCGCCGGGGAGCTGTTTTTT
TRBJ2-5	TRBV6-6	TRBD1	NA	CASSLGQPQETQYF	TGTGCCAGCTCACTGGGACAGCCACAAGAGACCCAGTACTTC
TRBJ2-5	TRBV29-1	TRBD2	NA	CSVDAGGVGETQYF	TGCAGCGTAGACGCGGGAGGAGTGGGAGAGACCCAGTACTTC
TRBJ1-2	TRBV12-3/TRBV12-4	TRBD1	few	CASSLTGVYTF	TGTGCCAGCAGTTTAACAGGGGTTTACACCTTC
TRBJ2-5	TRBV20-1	NA	few	CSARRAGTSGETQYF	TGCAGTGCTAGACGCGCCGGGACATCGGGAGAGACCCAGTACTTC
TRBJ2-7	TRBV29-1	TRBD2	NA	CSVVPSGTSGSSYEQYF	TGCAGCGTTGTTCCGTCAGGGACTAGCGGGAGTTCTTACGAGCAGTACTTC
TRBJ1-6	TRBV10-3	NA	NA	CAISEGSSNSPLHF	TGTGCCATCAGTGAAGGGTCATCGAATTCACCCCTCCACTTT
TRBJ2-3	TRBV24-1	TRBD1	NA	CATSDPGQGLTDTQYF	TGTGCCACCAGTGACCCGGGACAGGGCCTCACAGATACGCAGTATTTT
TRBJ1-5	TRBV6-1	NA	NA	CASSEAGPQHF	TGTGCCAGCAGTGAAGCGGGGCCCCAGCATTTT
TRBJ1-5	TRBV20-1	NA	NA	CSATVGDQPQHF	TGCAGTGCTACGGTGGGCGATCAGCCCCAGCATTTT
TRBJ1-3	TRBV7-9	TRBD1	few	CASSSLDRGRSGNTIYF	TGTGCCAGCAGCTCCTTGGACAGGGGACGCTCTGGAAACACCATATATTTT
TRBJ1-1	TRBV7-9	NA	many	CASSSPSRRLNTEAFF	TGTGCCAGCAGCTCTCCTTCGCGCCGACTGAACACTGAAGCTTTCTTT
TRBJ1-4	TRBV2	NA	many	CASSGQREKLFF	TGTGCCAGCAGTGGGCAAAGGGAAAAACTGTTTTTT
TRBJ2-2	TRBV7-3	TRBD1	once	CASTGTGNTGELVF	TGTGCCAGCACCGGGACAGGGAACACCGGGGAGCTGGTTTTT
TRBJ2-5	TRBV2	NA	NA	CASSEYRDPVGETQYF	TGTGCCAGCAGTGAATACCGGGACCCGGTGGGGGAGACCCAGTACTTC
TRBJ1-2	TRBV5-1	NA	NA	CAPSVVRASHYGYTF	TGTGCCCCGAGCGTCGTCCGGGCCTCCCACTATGGCTACACCTTC
TRBJ1-2	TRBV7-8	NA	NA	CASSQAAGEGGYTF	TGTGCCAGCAGCCAAGCCGCAGGGGAAGGAGGCTACACCTTC
TRBJ2-5	TRBV2	TRBD1	NA	CARSRRDSPQETQYF	TGTGCCAGAAGTCGTAGGGACAGCCCCCAAGAGACCCAGTACTTC
TRBJ1-5	TRBV5-6	TRBD1	NA	CAGSLSGTGSNQPQHF	TGTGCCGGCAGCTTGTCCGGGACAGGCAGCAATCAGCCCCAGCATTTT
TRBJ1-1	TRBV29-1	TRBD1	NA	CSVSGTGFNEAFF	TGCAGCGTTTCAGGGACAGGGTTTAATGAAGCTTTCTTT
TRBJ1-4	TRBV10-2	NA	NA	CASSVAGVVRNEKLFF	TGCGCCAGCAGTGTCGCGGGAGTGGTCCGTAATGAAAAACTGTTTTTT
TRBJ1-1	TRBV24-1	NA	NA	CATSEASIKDDNTEAFF	TGTGCCACCAGTGAGGCCAGCATTAAGGACGATAACACTGAAGCTTTCTTT
TRBJ2-2	TRBV24-1	TRBD1	NA	CATSAGTGSGELFF	TGTGCCACCAGTGCGGGGACAGGGTCGGGGGAGCTGTTTTTT
TRBJ1-5	TRBV7-3	NA	few	CASSPGAGQPQHF	TGTGCCAGCAGCCCAGGGGCCGGGCAGCCCCAGCATTTT
TRBJ1-3	TRBV20-1	TRBD1	NA	CSARQPGGSGNTIYF	TGCAGTGCTAGACAGCCAGGGGGCTCTGGAAACACCATATATTTT
TRBJ2-1	TRBV24-1	NA	NA	CATTGWPYNEQFF	TGTGCCACCACGGGGTGGCCCTACAATGAGCAGTTCTTC
TRBJ1-4	TRBV7-8	TRBD1	NA	CASSLPGQGPGRWFQLFF	TGTGCCAGCAGCCTCCCGGGACAGGGTCCGGGCCGATGGTTTCAACTGTTTTTT
TRBJ2-7	TRBV7-2	NA	once	CASSADWTGEQYF	TGTGCCAGCAGTGCCGACTGGACCGGGGAGCAGTACTTC
TRBJ1-1	TRBV7-9	TRBD1	NA	CASSPTGKMNTEAFF	TGTGCCAGCAGCCCGACAGGGAAGATGAACACTGAAGCTTTCTTT
TRBJ2-7	TRBV7-2	TRBD1	NA	CASSQRTGGYEQYF	TGTGCCAGCAGCCAAAGGACAGGGGGCTACGAGCAGTACTTC
TRBJ1-5	TRBV7-2	NA	many	CASSLSGTQPQHF	TGTGCCAGCAGCTTATCGGGGACCCAGCCCCAGCATTTT
TRBJ2-7	TRBV10-1	NA	many	CASSDGQNSYEQYF	TGCGCCAGCAGTGATGGACAGAACTCCTACGAGCAGTACTTC
TRBJ1-4	TRBV12-3/TRBV12-4	NA	few	CASSFGGTTTNEKLFF	TGTGCCAGCAGTTTCGGCGGGACCACAACTAATGAAAAACTGTTTTTT
TRBJ2-7	TRBV7-9	NA	once	CASSLVQGEHEQYF	TGTGCCAGCAGCCTTGTACAGGGAGAACACGAGCAGTACTTC
TRBJ1-4	TRBV19	NA	NA	CASSSNSATNEKLFF	TGTGCCAGTAGTTCAAACAGTGCAACTAATGAAAAACTGTTTTTT
TRBJ1-1	TRBV10-3	NA	NA	CAISEEEGGDGENTEAFF	TGTGCCATCAGTGAGGAGGAGGGGGGGGACGGAGAGAACACTGAAGCTTTCTTT
TRBJ1-1	TRBV12-3/TRBV12-4	NA	NA	CASSSDRRLAFF	TGTGCCAGCAGTTCCGACAGGCGCCTAGCTTTCTTT
TRBJ1-6	TRBV29-1	TRBD1	NA	CSVDGDSNSPLHF	TGCAGCGTTGATGGGGACAGTAATTCACCCCTCCACTTT
TRBJ2-5	TRBV7-2	NA	NA	CASSLDGAQETRYF	TGTGCCAGCAGTTTAGACGGGGCACAAGAGACCCGGTACTTC
TRBJ2-5	TRBV29-1	TRBD1	once	CGVSGGQGLGETQYF	TGCGGCGTATCCGGGGGACAGGGGTTGGGAGAGACCCAGTACTTC
TRBJ2-5	TRBV2	NA	NA	CASSEAAGTQYF	TGTGCCAGCAGCGAAGCGGCAGGGACCCAGTACTTC
TRBJ2-5	TRBV7-6	NA	NA	CASSHSQGTMETQYF	TGTGCCAGCAGCCACTCCCAAGGGACGATGGAGACCCAGTACTTC
TRBJ2-5	TRBV20-1	TRBD2	NA	CSARDQLAGGEETQYF	TGCAGTGCTAGAGATCAACTAGCGGGGGGCGAAGAGACCCAGTACTTC
TRBJ1-1	TRBV25-1	NA	once	CASSQEGMRTEAFF	TGTGCCAGCAGCCAAGAGGGTATGCGTACTGAAGCTTTCTTT
TRBJ2-7	TRBV5-1	NA	few	CASSLALGISYEQYF	TGCGCCAGCAGCTTGGCCTTAGGCATCTCCTACGAGCAGTACTTC
TRBJ1-1	TRBV2	NA	NA	CASSFGGGRMNTEAFF	TGTGCCAGCAGTTTTGGGGGGGGCAGGATGAACACTGAAGCTTTCTTT
TRBJ1-5	TRBV2	NA	many	CASKTVSNQPQHF	TGTGCCAGCAAGACGGTAAGCAATCAGCCCCAGCATTTT
TRBJ1-5	TRBV2	NA	NA	CASSMYGSGNQPQHF	TGTGCCAGCAGTATGTATGGGAGCGGCAATCAGCCCCAGCATTTT
TRBJ1-1	TRBV20-1	NA	NA	CSAGCRGRNTEAFF	TGCAGTGCGGGATGCAGGGGAAGGAACACTGAAGCTTTCTTT
TRBJ2-7	TRBV6-5	TRBD2	NA	CASSPSTSGPYEQYF	TGTGCCAGCAGTCCCTCGACTAGCGGGCCGTACGAGCAGTACTTC
TRBJ2-7	TRBV2	NA	many	CASSGTVQYF	TGTGCCAGCAGTGGGACAGTACAGTACTTC